The next 3 T cell receptor beta chains were all read from a single sample in a study of CD8 T cells in Susac syndrome. Random hexamers were used to reverse transcribe an amount of roughly 0.5 to 1 ug RNA. One entry per CDR3 protein, called by TCRdb with MiXCR from the immunoSEQ multiplex PCR reads. The data contain some 180,000 distinct CDR3 sequences, about 93% of them singletons. The sequenced sample consisted of CD4+ T cells from PBMCs. All receptors come from a human donor in good health.

The V call is TRBV6-6, the J call TRBJ2-7; 7 bases agree with TRBD1. The CDR3 sequence is 14 residues long. The germline V gene encodes CDR1 MNHNY and CDR2 SVGAGI (reference sequence). The V segment lost 6 bases and the J segment 4 bases; nucleotides outside the gene matches: 9. The CDR3 sequence: CASSNTRTGYEQYV. CDR3 DNA: TGTGCCAGCAGCAATACCCGGACAGGTTACGAGCAGTACGTC.

V gene TRBV6-5 combines with J gene TRBJ2-7, with TRBD1 as a possible D gene (6 bases). Germline CDR1 is MNHEY and CDR2 is SVGAGI. V lost 2 bases, J lost 4 bases, and 15 bases lay in between. The CDR3 loop spans 15 amino acids. CDR3 DNA sequence: TGTGCCAGCAGTTACGGGTCAGGGGTGGGGTACGAGCAGTACTTC. Residues: CASSYGSGVGYEQYF.

V is TRBV12-3 or TRBV12-4 and J is TRBJ1-2; a weak D match, TRBD1 (6 bases). Trimming removed 3 bases at V and 6 bases at J, with 14 bases between. The CDR3 is made up of 14 amino acids. CDR3 region: CASSFRGSSDGYTF. CDR3 coding DNA: TGTGCCAGCAGTTTCAGGGGCTCGAGTGATGGCTACACCTTC.